A single sample is the source of the 21 T cell receptor beta chains below, sequenced in a study of technical replicates of blood from a few donors. Profiling relied on immunoSEQ multiplex PCR, and the TCRdb table lists in-frame clones only, not all of them. Here the sample spans around 80,000 clones, roughly 98% being singletons. The source material was T cells isolated from PBMCs. All receptors derive from a human donor in good health.

The chain joins TRBV9 to TRBJ2-7, with TRBD2 matching 8 bases. The CDR3 loop spans 15 amino acids. Trimming took 4 bases from V and 1 from J; bases not matched to a gene: 7. Looked up from germline, CDR1 is SGDLS and CDR2 is YYNGEE. The CDR3: CASSPLGGGSYEQYF. CDR3 sequence (DNA): TGTGCCAGCAGCCCCCTAGGCGGGGGGTCCTACGAGCAGTACTTC.

The J gene is TRBJ2-1, the V gene TRBV28, with D perhaps TRBD2 (5 bases). The CDR3 runs 11 residues. The V gene lost 5 bases and the J gene lost 10 bases, with 9 bases spanning the gap. Germline CDR1 is MDHEN and CDR2 is SYDVKM. The CDR3 sequence: CASSPREEQFF. CDR3 DNA: TGTGCCAGCAGTCCTAGGGAGGAGCAGTTCTTC.

The V and J genes are TRBV11-2 and TRBJ2-7; 7 positions match TRBD1. J lost 3 bases, V lost 8 bases, and 10 bases had no gene match. CDR1 and CDR2 from the germline V gene are SGHAT and FQNNGV. This CDR3 contains 14 residues. CDR3 DNA: TGTGCCAGCGCCCCTCTACAGGGGCGCTACGAGCAGTACTTC. Amino acids: CASAPLQGRYEQYF.

The V call is TRBV11-2, the J call TRBJ1-1; D remains unclear. The CDR3 covers 12 residues. Between the trimmed V and J ends, which lost 5 bases and 5 bases, there was a span of 9 bases. Per germline, CDR1 SGHAT and CDR2 FQNNGV. Written as DNA, the CDR3 is TGTGCCAGCAGCGTCGGGGAGACTGAAGCTTTCTTT. Protein: CASSVGETEAFF.

The gene calls are TRBV6-5 and TRBJ2-1; 7 positions agree with TRBD2. The junction had 10 bases not matched to a gene; V was cut back by 4 bases and J by 4 bases. CDR1 MNHEY and CDR2 SVGAGI come from the germline V gene. This CDR3 has 16 amino acids. This chain's CDR3 is CASSSVPGGGYNEQFF. The CDR3 DNA reads TGTGCCAGCAGTTCCGTACCGGGAGGTGGTTACAATGAGCAGTTCTTC.

V is TRBV5-1 and J is TRBJ1-5, with D hard to call. The CDR3 is 15 residues long. With 4 bases removed from V and 4 bases from J, the gap between germline ends came to 15 bases. Germline CDR1 SGHRS, CDR2 YFSETQ. CDR3 residues: CASSLRGGDNQPQHF. CDR3 in DNA: TGCGCCAGCAGCCTGAGAGGAGGTGATAATCAGCCCCAGCATTTT.

This clone appeared once. This sample includes further DNA sequences coding for the same CDR3. The chain joins TRBV20-1 to TRBJ2-7; perhaps TRBD1 as D (5 bases). CDR3 length equals 11 residues. Germline values: CDR1 DFQATT, CDR2 SNEGSKA (reference sequence). Deletions cut 3 bases from V and 3 bases from J, with 6 bases between. The CDR3 region is CSARQGYEQYF. CDR3 sequence (DNA): TGCAGTGCTAGGCAGGGCTACGAGCAGTACTTC.

This rearrangement joins TRBV28 to TRBJ1-5, with 8 bases lining up with TRBD1. Losses at the gene ends were 6 bases for V and 2 bases for J; bases not matched to a gene: 9. CDR1 MDHEN and CDR2 SYDVKM come from the germline V gene. CDR3 length equals 16 residues. The CDR3: CASSPISTGGNQPQHF. In DNA, the CDR3 is TGTGCCAGCAGCCCTATATCGACAGGGGGCAATCAGCCCCAGCATTTT.

The chain recombines TRBV11-2 with TRBJ1-1; a weak D match, TRBD1 (6 bases). The CDR3 has 13 amino acids. From germline, CDR1 is SGHAT and CDR2 FQNNGV. V was cut by 5 bases and J by 7 bases, with 14 bases left in between. Here the CDR3 DNA reads TGTGCCAGCAGCCCCCGACAGGCGATTGAAGCTTTCTTT. It codes for CASSPRQAIEAFF.

The chain recombines TRBV11-3 with TRBJ2-5; possibly TRBD1 for D (5 bases). Germline V gene sequence: CDR1 SGHNT, CDR2 YENEEA. The CDR3 length is 14 residues. The germline V and J ends were trimmed by 5 bases and 7 bases, with 17 bases remaining between them. The CDR3 DNA reads TGTGCCAGCAGCCTAAACAGACAGTTCGGGACCCAGTACTTC. Translation: CASSLNRQFGTQYF.

The J gene is TRBJ2-6, the V gene TRBV5-8; D is undetermined. V lost 1 base and J lost 3, with 5 bases in between. The V gene's germline CDR1 is SGHTS and CDR2 YDEGEE. There are 14 residues in the CDR3. The CDR3 protein is CASSLTGGANVLTF. The CDR3 nucleotides are TGTGCCAGCAGCTTGACGGGTGGGGCCAACGTCCTGACTTTC. Full variable domain (rest looked up from reference TRBV5-8 and TRBJ2-6): EAGVTQSPTHLIKTRGQQATLRCSPISGHTSVYWYQQALGLGLQFLLWYDEGEERNRGNFPPRFSGRQFPNYSSELNVNALELEDSALYLCASSLTGGANVLTFGAGSRLTVL.

The chain has TRBV5-1 and TRBJ1-1; the D gene is possibly TRBD1 (5 bases). This CDR3 contains 14 residues. The germline V gene has CDR1 SGHRS and CDR2 YFSETQ. Trimming left V 0 bases short and J 5 bases short, with 11 bases between. CDR3 sequence: CASSLAGVVTEAFF. Written as DNA, the CDR3 is TGCGCCAGCAGCTTGGCGGGGGTAGTGACTGAAGCTTTCTTT.

The chain is built from TRBV7-8 and TRBJ2-3, with D unclear. The CDR3 has 16 amino acids. The ends were cut back, 5 bases at V and 0 bases at J, with 15 bases in the middle. CDR1 and CDR2 (germline): SGHVS, FQNEAQ. CDR3 region: CASSRISTSSTDTQYF. In DNA form, the CDR3 reads TGTGCCAGCAGCCGCATCAGTACATCTAGCACAGATACGCAGTATTTT. The full variable domain, completed using reference TRBV7-8 and TRBJ2-3, is GAGVSQSPRYKVAKRGQDVALRCDPISGHVSLFWYQQALGQGPEFLTYFQNEAQLDKSGLPSDRFFAERPEGSVSTLKIQRTQQEDSAVYLCASSRISTSSTDTQYFGPGTRLTVL.

This chain uses TRBV19 with TRBJ2-2, with D possibly matching TRBD1 (6 bases). The CDR3 has 14 amino acids. V lost 3 bases and J lost 7, with 12 bases in between. Per germline, CDR1 LNHDA and CDR2 SQIVND (reference sequence). CDR3 DNA: TGTGCCAGTAGTATGGCCAGGGACAACGGGGAGCTGTTTTTT. This codes for CASSMARDNGELFF.

The chain combines TRBV2 with TRBJ1-4; no clear D gene. V was shortened by 4 bases and J by 2 bases, with 8 bases between the two germline ends. This CDR3 is 14 amino acids long. Germline V gene data show CDR1 as SNHLY and CDR2 as FYNNEI. The CDR3 sequence is CASSGEYTNEKLFF. The DNA for the CDR3 is TGTGCCAGCAGTGGGGAGTATACTAATGAAAAACTGTTTTTT.

The count of this clone is one. The chain has TRBV7-8 and TRBJ2-5; D might be TRBD2 (5 bases). The CDR3 contains 14 residues. V lost 1 base and J lost 2, with 8 bases in between. The V gene's germline CDR1 is SGHVS and CDR2 FQNEAQ. This CDR3 is CASSLVGLQETQYF. In nucleotides, the CDR3 is TGTGCCAGCAGCTTAGTCGGACTTCAAGAGACCCAGTACTTC. Drawing the rest from reference TRBV7-8 and TRBJ2-5, the complete variable domain is GAGVSQSPRYKVAKRGQDVALRCDPISGHVSLFWYQQALGQGPEFLTYFQNEAQLDKSGLPSDRFFAERPEGSVSTLKIQRTQQEDSAVYLCASSLVGLQETQYFGPGTRLLVL.

The rearrangement links TRBV7-2 to TRBJ1-5; D is perhaps TRBD1 (5 bases). V gave up 1 base and J gave up 0 bases, with 10 bases separating them. The CDR3 is 16 residues long. CDR1 and CDR2 (germline): SGHTA, FQGNSA. CDR3 in amino acids: CASSLGTIYSNQPQHF. CDR3 DNA: TGTGCCAGCAGCTTAGGGACAATTTATAGCAATCAGCCCCAGCATTTT.

This sequence joins TRBV29-1 and TRBJ1-2; TRBD1 aligns across 9 bases. J lost 6 bases, V lost 5 bases, and 13 bases had no gene match. Per the germline V gene, CDR1 is SQVTM and CDR2 is ANQGSEA. The CDR3 sequence is 15 residues long. In nucleotides, the CDR3 is TGCAGCGTTACGCATACCGGGACAGGGAGGAATGGCTACACCTTC. Translating it yields CSVTHTGTGRNGYTF. Using reference TRBV29-1 and TRBJ1-2 for the parts outside the CDR3, the full variable domain is SAVISQKPSRDICQRGTSLTIQCQVDSQVTMMFWYRQQPGQSLTLIATANQGSEATYESGFVIDKFPISRPNLTFSTLTVSNMSPEDSSIYLCSVTHTGTGRNGYTFGSGTRLTVV.

This chain uses TRBV19 with TRBJ1-1, with 8 bases that match TRBD1. The CDR3 has 18 residues. Germline-derived CDR1 and CDR2 are LNHDA and SQIVND (reference sequence). V trimming: 4 bases; J trimming: 3 bases; junction bases outside the gene matches: 16. CDR3 nucleotide sequence: TGTGCCAGTAGTACCGGGACAGGTCGCCGGAATGAGGACACTGAAGCTTTCTTT. This sequence encodes CASSTGTGRRNEDTEAFF.

The gene calls are TRBV19 and TRBJ2-5; D perhaps matches TRBD2 (6 bases). Per the germline V gene, CDR1 is LNHDA and CDR2 is SQIVND (reference sequence). The CDR3 spans 15 residues. V was clipped by 5 bases and J by 2 bases, with 15 bases between them. The CDR3 protein is CASSSLDYPQETQYF. CDR3 DNA: TGTGCCAGTAGTTCCCTGGACTATCCTCAAGAGACCCAGTACTTC.

The genes are TRBV27 and TRBJ2-7; 8 nucleotides match TRBD2. CDR3 length equals 15 residues. Germline loops: CDR1 MNHEY, CDR2 SMNVEV (reference sequence). Germline trimming cut 5 bases from V and 3 bases from J; bases unmatched to any gene: 9. CDR3 sequence (DNA): TGTGCCAGCAGTCCCAACCCCGGGACTAGCTACGAGCAGTACTTC. Translation gives CASSPNPGTSYEQYF.